Described below is a single T cell receptor beta chain sequence and its context. Antigen specificity is unknown. The data derive from a study of T cell responses to AZD1222 COVID-19 vaccine. The study's findings and limits: At baseline, seropositivity was found in only 6 or 7 AZD1222 recipients. The donor cohort was predominantly white British with a female majority, and clonal diversity may have been underestimated.

Clones were sequenced by immunoSEQ multiplex PCR, and TCRdb holds only the in-frame ones, with some missing. The profile shows 150,000 to 200,000 clones, approximately 92% of them singletons. The germline gives CDR1 KGHSH, CDR2 LQKENI. CDR3 length: 15 residues. V lost 0 bases to trimming and J lost 4 bases, with 12 bases between them. This sample comprised peripheral blood, obtained on day 0 of AZD1222 vaccination. The chain couples TRBV18 to TRBJ1-1, with D hard to call. The origin of this receptor is an adult in good health. CDR3 in DNA: TGTGCCAGCTCACCACCGGTCCCCGGGATCACTGAAGCTTTCTTT. Translating gives CASSPPVPGITEAFF.